Below, one T cell receptor beta chain is given with its context. This record belongs to a study of blood T cell repertoires in COVID-19. On the study more broadly: Acute and convalescent COVID-19 specimens originated in the United States, Italy and Spain.

V shed 0 bases and J shed 0 bases, with 10 bases lying between them. CDR3 length: 16 residues. Germline assignment: CDR1 SGHTA and CDR2 FQGNSA. In the authors' methods: Reference gene primer amplification gave estimated nucleated cell counts. Sequencing was performed with immunoSEQ multiplex PCR; in TCRdb, only in-frame clones are kept and a portion is missing. The DNA gave D and trimming, while V, J and clone size come from that table. This sample has around 180,000 clones, with 76% found just once. Cohort assignment relied on participant-reported clinical history. Sequencing was performed on PBMCs or T cells enriched from blood (not recorded which). This receptor was obtained from a woman in her 50s with acute COVID-19. The chain couples TRBV7-2 to TRBJ2-3, with a weak D call TRBD1 (5 bases). The CDR3 DNA reads as TGTGCCAGCAGCTTAGCGGTAACAGGAAGCACAGATACGCAGTATTTT. Its protein is CASSLAVTGSTDTQYF.